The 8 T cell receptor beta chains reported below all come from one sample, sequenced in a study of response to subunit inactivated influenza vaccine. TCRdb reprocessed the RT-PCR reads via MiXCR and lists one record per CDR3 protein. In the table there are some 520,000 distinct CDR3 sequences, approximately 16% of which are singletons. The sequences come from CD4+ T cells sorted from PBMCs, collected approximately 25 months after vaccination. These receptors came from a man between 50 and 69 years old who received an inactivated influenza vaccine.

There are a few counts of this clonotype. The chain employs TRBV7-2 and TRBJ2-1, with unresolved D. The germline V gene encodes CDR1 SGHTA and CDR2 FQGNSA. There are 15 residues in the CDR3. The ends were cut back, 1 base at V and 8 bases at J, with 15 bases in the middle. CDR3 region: CASSLVALLSYEQFF. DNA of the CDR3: TGTGCCAGCAGCTTAGTGGCCTTATTGAGTTATGAGCAGTTCTTC.

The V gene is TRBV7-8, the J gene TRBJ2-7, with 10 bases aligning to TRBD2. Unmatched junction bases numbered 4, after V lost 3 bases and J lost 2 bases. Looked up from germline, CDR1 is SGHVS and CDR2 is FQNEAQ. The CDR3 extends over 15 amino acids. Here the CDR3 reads CASSFGLAGAYEQYF. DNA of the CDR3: TGTGCCAGCAGCTTTGGGCTAGCGGGGGCCTACGAGCAGTACTTC.

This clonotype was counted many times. In nucleotides, the CDR3 is TGTGCCAGCAGCTTAGTTTGGGGAGAAGACTATGGCTACACCTTC. It codes for CASSLVWGEDYGYTF. The chain joins TRBV7-2 to TRBJ1-2, with D unresolved. Trimming stripped 1 base from V and 3 bases from J, with 12 bases between. Germline V gives CDR1 SGHTA, CDR2 FQGNSA. The CDR3 length is 15 residues.

In nucleotides, the CDR3 is TGTGCCTGGAGCCGACAGGGGGCAATTAATTCACCCCTCCACTTT. This encodes CAWSRQGAINSPLHF. This chain joins TRBV30 and TRBJ1-6; 10 bases line up with TRBD1. Germline V gene lookup returns CDR1 GTSNPN and CDR2 SVGIG (reference sequence). The V segment lost 3 bases and the J segment 6 bases; nucleotides outside the gene matches: 5. This CDR3 spans 15 amino acids.

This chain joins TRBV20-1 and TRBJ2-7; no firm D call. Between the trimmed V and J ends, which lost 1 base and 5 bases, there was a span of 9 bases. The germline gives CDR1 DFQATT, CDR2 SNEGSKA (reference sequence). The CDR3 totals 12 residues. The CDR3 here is CSARVAVDEQYF. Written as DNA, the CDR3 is TGCAGTGCTAGAGTAGCTGTCGACGAGCAGTACTTC.

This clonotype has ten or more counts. This CDR3 reads CASSARTDSKNTGELFF. The CDR3 DNA follows: TGCGCCAGCAGCGCAAGGACGGACTCAAAGAACACCGGGGAGCTGTTTTTT. The genes are TRBV4-1 and TRBJ2-2; a weak D match, TRBD2 (5 bases). The V gene lost 5 bases and the J gene lost 1 base, with 17 bases spanning the gap. The CDR3 has 17 amino acids. Germline V lookup: CDR1 MGHRA, CDR2 YSYEKL.

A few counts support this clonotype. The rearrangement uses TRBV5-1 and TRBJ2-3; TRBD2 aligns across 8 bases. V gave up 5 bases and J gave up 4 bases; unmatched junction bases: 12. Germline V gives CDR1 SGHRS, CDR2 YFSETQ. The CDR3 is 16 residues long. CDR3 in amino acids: CASSKAGGGEPDTQYF. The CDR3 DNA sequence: TGCGCCAGCAGTAAGGCGGGAGGAGGTGAACCAGATACGCAGTATTTT.

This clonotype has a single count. The CDR3 DNA reads TGTGCCAGCAGCACTAGCGGGAACTCCTACAATGAGCAGTTCTTC. This gives the protein CASSTSGNSYNEQFF. The chain joins TRBV9 to TRBJ2-1, with 10 bases matching TRBD2. The germline gives CDR1 SGDLS, CDR2 YYNGEE. Losses at the gene ends were 4 bases for V and 0 bases for J; bases not matched to a gene: 1. This CDR3 spans 15 amino acids.